Listed below are T cell receptor beta chains from one sample, sequenced in a study of cytomegalovirus exposure and HLA in healthy donors. Assay used: immunoSEQ multiplex PCR; TCRdb lists only in-frame clones, some missing. The sample lists some 66,000 clones, around three quarters occurring once. Sequencing input: PBMCs. These receptors all stem from a man aged 60 to 69 in good health and CMV-seropositive. Each CDR3 is given with its conserved first and last residue. The D gene is left open where the match is weak. Expanded clones are given a class, and other clones once, few, many or no size at all.

J: TRBJ1-2
size: NA
D: TRBD1
V: TRBV19
CDR3: CASRGRTGEYGYTF
DNA: TGTGCCAGTAGGGGACGGACAGGGGAGTATGGCTACACCTTC

J: TRBJ2-1
size: NA
D: TRBD2
V: TRBV19
CDR3: CASTRAGGSSYNEQFF
DNA: TGTGCCAGTACACGGGCGGGGGGTAGCTCCTACAATGAGCAGTTCTTC

J: TRBJ2-2
size: few
D: TRBD1
V: TRBV6-4
CDR3: CASSRDSQFGELFF
DNA: TGTGCCAGCAGCAGGGACAGCCAATTCGGGGAGCTGTTTTTT

J: TRBJ1-5
size: NA
D: TRBD1
V: TRBV5-6
CDR3: CASSLGQGQPYSNQPQHF
DNA: TGTGCCAGCAGCTTGGGACAGGGTCAACCTTATAGCAATCAGCCCCAGCATTTT

J: TRBJ2-1
size: NA
D: NA
V: TRBV6-5
CDR3: CASRRGGYNEQFF
DNA: TGTGCCAGCCGGCGGGGTGGCTACAATGAGCAGTTCTTC

J: TRBJ2-1
size: NA
D: TRBD1
V: TRBV5-1
CDR3: CASILSPGQGADEQFF
DNA: TGCGCCAGCATTCTTTCTCCGGGACAGGGGGCGGATGAGCAGTTCTTC

J: TRBJ2-3
size: NA
D: NA
V: TRBV7-2
CDR3: CASSYTTATDTQYF
DNA: TGTGCCAGCAGCTACACGACAGCCACAGATACGCAGTATTTT

J: TRBJ1-1
size: few
D: NA
V: TRBV19
CDR3: CASSMRGLREAFF
DNA: TGTGCCAGTAGTATGAGAGGGCTTCGTGAAGCTTTCTTT

J: TRBJ2-2
size: NA
D: TRBD2
V: TRBV4-1
CDR3: CASSQPGTSGISGELFF
DNA: TGCGCCAGCAGCCAGCCCGGGACTAGCGGGATCTCCGGGGAGCTGTTTTTT

J: TRBJ1-2
size: NA
D: NA
V: TRBV19
CDR3: CASRVTDGYTF
DNA: TGTGCCAGCAGGGTGACTGATGGCTACACCTTC

J: TRBJ2-7
size: few
D: NA
V: TRBV5-1
CDR3: CASSAGLDNYEQYF
DNA: TGCGCCAGCAGCGCGGGACTGGACAACTACGAGCAGTACTTC

J: TRBJ1-2
size: few
D: NA
V: TRBV2
CDR3: CASSEKAGANYGYTF
DNA: TGTGCCAGCAGTGAAAAGGCAGGGGCTAACTATGGCTACACCTTC

J: TRBJ1-1
size: NA
D: NA
V: TRBV10-3
CDR3: CAISRIEQGNPQAFF
DNA: TGTGCCATCAGCCGAATAGAACAGGGAAACCCACAAGCTTTCTTT

J: TRBJ2-5
size: few
D: NA
V: TRBV6-5
CDR3: CASSRLAEETQYF
DNA: TGTGCCAGCAGTCGGTTAGCGGAAGAGACCCAGTACTTC

J: TRBJ1-2
size: NA
D: NA
V: TRBV18
CDR3: CASSPSRDINYGYTF
DNA: TGTGCCAGCTCACCTTCCCGGGACATTAACTATGGCTACACCTTC

J: TRBJ2-1
size: NA
D: TRBD1
V: TRBV10-2
CDR3: CASRLDRGSYNEQFF
DNA: TGCGCCAGCAGACTCGACAGGGGATCATACAATGAGCAGTTCTTC

J: TRBJ1-5
size: NA
D: TRBD1
V: TRBV19
CDR3: CASSPTGLGYSNQPQHF
DNA: TGTGCCAGTAGTCCGACAGGGTTGGGGTATAGCAATCAGCCCCAGCATTTT

J: TRBJ1-4
size: NA
D: NA
V: TRBV5-1
CDR3: CASSLSHWGRPNEKLFF
DNA: TGCGCCAGCAGCTTGTCACACTGGGGCAGACCTAATGAAAAACTGTTTTTT

J: TRBJ1-2
size: NA
D: NA
V: TRBV5-1
CDR3: CASSFSTVNYGYTF
DNA: TGCGCCAGCAGCTTTTCGACAGTTAACTATGGCTACACCTTC

J: TRBJ1-3
size: NA
D: NA
V: TRBV9
CDR3: CASSVGEVGNTIYF
DNA: TGTGCCAGCAGCGTAGGGGAGGTCGGAAACACCATATATTTT

J: TRBJ2-1
size: NA
D: TRBD2
V: TRBV2
CDR3: CASSGARVGGGAGEQFF
DNA: TGTGCCAGCAGTGGGGCTCGGGTTGGCGGGGGGGCCGGTGAGCAGTTCTTC

J: TRBJ2-7
size: NA
D: TRBD2
V: TRBV11-2
CDR3: CASSRQRGNDEQYF
DNA: TGTGCCAGCAGCCGTCAGCGGGGTAACGACGAGCAGTACTTC

J: TRBJ1-6
size: NA
D: TRBD1
V: TRBV7-9
CDR3: CASRPGTEISSYNSPLHF
DNA: TGTGCCAGCAGGCCCGGGACAGAGATAAGCTCCTATAATTCACCCCTCCACTTT